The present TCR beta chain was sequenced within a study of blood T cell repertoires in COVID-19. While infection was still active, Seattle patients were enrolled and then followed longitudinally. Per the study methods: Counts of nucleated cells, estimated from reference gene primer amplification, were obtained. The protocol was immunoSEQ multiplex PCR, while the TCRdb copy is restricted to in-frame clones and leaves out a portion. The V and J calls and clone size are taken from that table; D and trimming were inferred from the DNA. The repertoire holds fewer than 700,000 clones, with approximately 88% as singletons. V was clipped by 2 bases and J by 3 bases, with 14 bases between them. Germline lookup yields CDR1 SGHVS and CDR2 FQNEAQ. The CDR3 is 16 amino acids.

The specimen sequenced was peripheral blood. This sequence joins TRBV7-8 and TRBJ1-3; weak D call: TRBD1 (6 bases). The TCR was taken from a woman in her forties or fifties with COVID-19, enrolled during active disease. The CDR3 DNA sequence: TGTGCCAGCAGCTTACTGACAGGACCAAATGGAAACACCATATATTTT. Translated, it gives CASSLLTGPNGNTIYF.